This passage covers 14 T cell receptor beta chains from one sample sequenced in a study of cytomegalovirus exposure and HLA in healthy donors. The study ran its PCR with 60 Vbeta and 13 Jbeta primers. Here immunoSEQ multiplex PCR was the method, and the copy in TCRdb shows in-frame clones only, minus some. The repertoire consists of some 250,000 clones, with 75% to 85% occurring once and the leading ten covering 7% to 9%. Sequencing used PBMCs. All receptors come from a woman aged 55-70 years in good health and CMV-seropositive.

The chain employs TRBV7-2 and TRBJ1-1, with D possibly being TRBD1 (6 bases). Germline assignment: CDR1 SGHTA and CDR2 FQGNSA. The CDR3 has 13 residues. The V end lost 1 base, the J end lost 6 bases, and 9 bases lay between the germline ends. The CDR3: CASSLGQVAEAFF. CDR3 in DNA: TGTGCCAGCAGCTTAGGACAGGTGGCTGAAGCTTTCTTT.

V and J are TRBV25-1 and TRBJ2-3; 7 bases fit TRBD1. CDR3 length equals 15 residues. After removal of 4 bases from V and 5 bases from J, the junction contained 9 bases not matched to a gene. Per the germline V gene, CDR1 is MGHDK and CDR2 is SYGVNS. CDR3 nucleotide sequence: TGTGCCAGCAGTGTAAACACAGGGGTAGAAGATACGCAGTATTTT. Its translation is CASSVNTGVEDTQYF.

V and J are TRBV6-6 and TRBJ2-7; 7 bases are a match to TRBD1. The V gene's germline CDR1 is MNHNY and CDR2 SVGAGI (reference sequence). Trimming took 2 bases from V and 4 from J; bases not matched to a gene: 5. CDR3 length: 14 residues. The CDR3 DNA reads as TGTGCCAGCAGTTACCTCACAGGGGAGTACGAGCAGTACTTC. This translates into CASSYLTGEYEQYF.

The chain carries TRBV19 and TRBJ2-1; no reliable D call. The CDR3 spans 13 residues. The V gene lost 2 bases and the J gene lost 5 bases, with 7 bases spanning the gap. The germline gives CDR1 LNHDA, CDR2 SQIVND (reference sequence). The CDR3 region has the DNA TGTGCCAGTAGTATAAAGCATCACAATGAGCAGTTCTTC. It translates to CASSIKHHNEQFF.

The rearrangement links TRBV28 to TRBJ2-7, with D maybe TRBD2 (6 bases). Germline V gene sequence: CDR1 MDHEN, CDR2 SYDVKM. This CDR3 contains 13 residues. The V end was cut by 6 bases, the J end by 1 base, with 10 bases between. The CDR3: CASREGRSYEQYF. The CDR3 DNA reads TGTGCCAGCAGAGAGGGGAGGTCCTACGAGCAGTACTTC.

The chain carries TRBV19 and TRBJ1-5; TRBD1 might be the D (6 bases). Trimming removed 1 base from V and 3 bases from J, with 13 bases in between. Looked up from germline, CDR1 is LNHDA and CDR2 is SQIVND (reference sequence). CDR3 length: 16 residues. Here the CDR3 reads CASSIGGTGNNQPQHF. The DNA of the CDR3 is TGTGCCAGTAGTATAGGGGGAACAGGGAACAATCAGCCCCAGCATTTT.

This rearrangement joins TRBV10-2 to TRBJ1-1; D uncertain. The length of the CDR3 is 17 residues. Germline CDR1 is WSHSY and CDR2 is SAAADI. V was cut by 6 bases and J by 5 bases, with 25 bases left in between. The CDR3 is CASSEVRAGGGRTEAFF. Written as DNA, the CDR3 is TGCGCCAGCAGCGAGGTTAGGGCAGGAGGTGGGAGGACTGAAGCTTTCTTT.

CDR3 in amino acids: CASSSTDRTSYEQYF. CDR3 nucleotides: TGCGCCAGCAGCTCGACGGACAGAACCTCCTACGAGCAGTACTTC. The rearrangement joins TRBV5-1 to TRBJ2-7; D might be TRBD1 (6 bases). V was clipped by 3 bases and J by 0 bases, with 13 bases between them. The CDR3 is made up of 15 amino acids. In germline, CDR1 is SGHRS, CDR2 YFSETQ.

CDR3 in DNA: TGCGCCAGTCCTGTCGGGACTAGCGGTTCATACGAGCAGTACTTC. Translated, it gives CASPVGTSGSYEQYF. This chain uses TRBV23-1 with TRBJ2-7; 11 bases match TRBD2. TRBV23-1 falls under the ORF class, with uncertain function. This CDR3 spans 15 amino acids. V gave up 9 bases and J gave up 4 bases; unmatched junction bases: 11.

In regard to this clone: Other nucleotide sequences from this sample produce the same CDR3. The chain carries TRBV7-9 and TRBJ1-2, with TRBD1 matching over 8 bases. V shed 1 base and J 2 bases; nucleotides not matched to a gene: 6. The germline V gene has CDR1 SEHNR and CDR2 FQNEAQ (reference sequence). The CDR3 spans 16 residues. The DNA of the CDR3 is TGTGCCAGCAGCTTAGTTCCCGGACAGGGCAACTATGGCTACACCTTC. It translates to CASSLVPGQGNYGYTF. Supplemented by reference TRBV7-9 and TRBJ1-2, the full variable domain reads DTGVSQNPRHKITKRGQNVTFRCDPISEHNRLYWYRQTLGQGPEFLTYFQNEAQLEKSRLLSDRFSAERPKGSFSTLEIQRTEQGDSAMYLCASSLVPGQGNYGYTFGSGTRLTVV.

The V and J genes are TRBV6-1 and TRBJ1-5; D is unresolved. V dropped 2 bases and J dropped 0 bases, with 11 bases sitting between them. Germline loops: CDR1 MNHNS, CDR2 SASEGT. This CDR3 has 16 residues. The CDR3 protein is CASSELVGSSNQPQHF. The CDR3 region has the DNA TGTGCCAGCAGTGAATTGGTAGGGAGTAGCAATCAGCCCCAGCATTTT.

This clone has just a few counts. The rearrangement joins TRBV25-1 to TRBJ2-7; TRBD2 matches at 11 bases. Germline CDR1 MGHDK, CDR2 SYGVNS. V shed 1 base, J shed 2 bases, and the junction held 10 bases outside the gene matches. This CDR3 has 18 amino acids. CDR3: CASSESPLAGVFPYEQYF. For the CDR3, the DNA is TGTGCCAGCAGTGAATCCCCACTAGCGGGAGTTTTTCCCTACGAGCAGTACTTC.

The rearrangement uses TRBV5-6 and TRBJ2-1, with TRBD2 matching 7 bases. The germline CDR1 and CDR2 sequences are SGHDT and YYEEEE. V trimming: 5 bases; J trimming: 12 bases; junction bases outside the gene matches: 14. The length of the CDR3 is 14 residues. The CDR3 spells CASRPVDRGVGQFF. In nucleotides, the CDR3 is TGTGCCAGCAGACCCGTCGATCGGGGGGTCGGGCAGTTCTTC.

This clone was observed a single time. The CDR3 loop is CASSRGGETQYF. In DNA, the CDR3 is TGTGCCAGCAGCCGAGGGGGAGAGACCCAGTACTTC. This chain connects TRBV14 to TRBJ2-5, with TRBD1 as a possible D gene (6 bases). V shed 4 bases and J shed 4 bases, with 7 bases lying between them. The CDR3 consists of 12 residues. Per the germline V gene, CDR1 is SGHDN and CDR2 is FVKESK.